Included here is one T cell receptor (beta chain) sequence, with context. As yet, its antigen is unknown. The sample belongs to a study of a mutant IDH1 vaccine in newly diagnosed glioma. Study summary: Previous treatment comprised radiotherapy, temozolomide, or both, mostly both. Study-level points and caveats: Patients mounted vaccine-induced immune responses in about 92% of cases. Alterations occurring in top peripheral T cell clonotypes seemed unrelated to pseudoprogression.

Time point described: week 23, last vaccination. Every vaccine dose comprised 300 ug of mutant IDH1 20-mer peptide plus topical imiquimod. Patients carried new grade 3 or 4 IDH1-mutant astrocytomas lacking nuclear ATRX. Only in-frame clones appear in the TCRdb table, and some are missing; sequencing was by immunoSEQ multiplex PCR. There are about 56,000 clones in the sample; approximately 87% occur only once, and 1.3% to 1.5% lies in the top ten. Sequences were derived from PBMCs, sampled from a glioma patient whose treatment included an IDH1 peptide vaccine. The sequence was collected from a man between 40 and 49 years old with glioma.

CDR3 residues: CASSLATGTNKETQYF. DNA of the CDR3: TGTGCCAGCAGCTTAGCAACCGGGACAAACAAAGAGACCCAGTACTTC. The chain is built from TRBV7-2 and TRBJ2-5; tentatively, D is TRBD1 (6 bases). V lost 0 bases and J lost 3, with 14 bases in between. The V gene's germline CDR1 is SGHTA and CDR2 FQGNSA. This CDR3 is 16 amino acids long.